In its sample, the clone carrying this T cell receptor (beta chain) was seen a few times. CDR1 and CDR2 from the germline V gene are SNHLY and FYNNEI. This CDR3 has 19 residues. V gave up 6 bases and J gave up 3 bases; unmatched junction bases: 12. TCRdb passed the RT-PCR reads through MiXCR, listing each CDR3 protein once. In the table there are roughly 710,000 distinct CDR3 sequences, 11% to 15% of which are singletons. These data originate in a study of response to subunit inactivated influenza vaccine. The sequencing used PBMCs from blood, collected roughly 15 days before vaccination. This TCR derives from a man in his forties or fifties who received an inactivated influenza vaccine. The V gene is TRBV2, the J gene TRBJ2-6, with 12 bases fitting TRBD2. CDR3 residues: CASRETSGSYLGGANVLTF. The CDR3 nucleotides read TGTGCCAGCAGAGAGACTAGCGGGAGTTATCTAGGTGGGGCCAACGTCCTGACTTTC.